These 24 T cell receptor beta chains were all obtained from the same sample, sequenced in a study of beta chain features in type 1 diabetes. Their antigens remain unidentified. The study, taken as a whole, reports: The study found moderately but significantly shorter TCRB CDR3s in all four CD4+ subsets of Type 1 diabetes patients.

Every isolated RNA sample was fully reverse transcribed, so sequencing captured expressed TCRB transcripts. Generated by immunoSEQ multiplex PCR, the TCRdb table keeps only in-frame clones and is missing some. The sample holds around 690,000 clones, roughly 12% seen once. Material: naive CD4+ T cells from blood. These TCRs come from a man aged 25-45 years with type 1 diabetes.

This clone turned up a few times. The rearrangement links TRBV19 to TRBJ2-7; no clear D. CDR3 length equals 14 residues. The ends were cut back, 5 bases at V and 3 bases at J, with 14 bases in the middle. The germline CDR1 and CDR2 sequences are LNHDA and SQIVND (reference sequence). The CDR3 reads CASSQPTRIYEQYF. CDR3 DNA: TGTGCCAGTAGTCAACCGACACGAATCTACGAGCAGTACTTC.

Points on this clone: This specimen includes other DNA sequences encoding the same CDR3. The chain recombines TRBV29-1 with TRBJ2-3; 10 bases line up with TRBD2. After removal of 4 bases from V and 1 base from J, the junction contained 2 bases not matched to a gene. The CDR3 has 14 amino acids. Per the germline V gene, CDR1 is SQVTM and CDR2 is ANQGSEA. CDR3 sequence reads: CSVALAGGTDTQYF. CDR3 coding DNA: TGCAGCGTTGCCCTAGCGGGGGGCACAGATACGCAGTATTTT.

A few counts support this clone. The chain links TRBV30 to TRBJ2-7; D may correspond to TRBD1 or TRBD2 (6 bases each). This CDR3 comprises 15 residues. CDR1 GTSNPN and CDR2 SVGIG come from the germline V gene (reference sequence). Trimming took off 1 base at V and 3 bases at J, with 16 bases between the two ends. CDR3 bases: TGTGCCTGGAGTGCTGAGGTAGGGGGGCGCTACGAGCAGTACTTC. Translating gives CAWSAEVGGRYEQYF.

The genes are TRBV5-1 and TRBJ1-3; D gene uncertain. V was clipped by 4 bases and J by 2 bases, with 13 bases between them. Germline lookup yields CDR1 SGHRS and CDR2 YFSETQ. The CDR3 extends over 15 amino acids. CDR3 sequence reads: CASSPKKATGNTIYF. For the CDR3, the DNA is TGCGCCAGCAGCCCCAAGAAGGCTACTGGAAACACCATATATTTT.

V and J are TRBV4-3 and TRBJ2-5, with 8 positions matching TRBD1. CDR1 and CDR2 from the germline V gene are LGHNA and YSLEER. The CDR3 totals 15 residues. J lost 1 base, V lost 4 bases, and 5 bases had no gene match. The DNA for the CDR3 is TGCGCCAGCAGCCTCGGACAGGGCGCCCAAGAGACCCAGTACTTC. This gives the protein CASSLGQGAQETQYF.

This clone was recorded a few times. In DNA form, the CDR3 reads TGTGCCAGCAGCCCCGGGACTAGCGGGACCGGGGAGCTGTTTTTT. Its translation is CASSPGTSGTGELFF. The chain joins TRBV7-9 to TRBJ2-2; 12 nucleotides match TRBD2. Germline trimming cut 5 bases from V and 5 bases from J; bases unmatched to any gene: 3. From germline, CDR1 is SEHNR and CDR2 FQNEAQ (reference sequence). This CDR3 spans 15 amino acids. The full variable domain, its missing parts supplied by reference TRBV7-9 and TRBJ2-2, is DTGVSQNPRHKITKRGQNVTFRCDPISEHNRLYWYRQTLGQGPEFLTYFQNEAQLEKSRLLSDRFSAERPKGSFSTLEIQRTEQGDSAMYLCASSPGTSGTGELFFGEGSRLTVL.

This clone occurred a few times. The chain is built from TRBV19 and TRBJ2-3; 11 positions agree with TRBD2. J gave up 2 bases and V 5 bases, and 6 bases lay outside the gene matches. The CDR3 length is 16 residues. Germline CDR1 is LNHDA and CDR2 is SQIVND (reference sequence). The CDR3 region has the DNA TGTGCCAGTAGTCTTAGGACTAGCGGGCCCACAGATACGCAGTATTTT. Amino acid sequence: CASSLRTSGPTDTQYF.

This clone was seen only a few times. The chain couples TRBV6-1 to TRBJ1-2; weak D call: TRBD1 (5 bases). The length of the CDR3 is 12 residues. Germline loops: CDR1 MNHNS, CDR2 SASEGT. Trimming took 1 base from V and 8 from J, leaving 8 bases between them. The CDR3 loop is CASSEGGQGYTF. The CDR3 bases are TGTGCCAGCAGTGAAGGGGGCCAGGGCTACACCTTC.

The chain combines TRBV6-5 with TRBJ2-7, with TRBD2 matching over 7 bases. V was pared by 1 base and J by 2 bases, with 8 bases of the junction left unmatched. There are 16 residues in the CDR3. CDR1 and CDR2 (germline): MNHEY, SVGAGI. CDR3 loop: CASSYWSERGPYEQYF. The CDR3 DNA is TGTGCCAGCAGTTACTGGTCGGAGCGGGGCCCCTACGAGCAGTACTTC.

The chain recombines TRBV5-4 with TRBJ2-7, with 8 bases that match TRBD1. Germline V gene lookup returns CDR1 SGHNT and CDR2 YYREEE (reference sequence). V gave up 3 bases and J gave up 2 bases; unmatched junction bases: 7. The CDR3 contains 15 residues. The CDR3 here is CASSSIGQGAYEQYF. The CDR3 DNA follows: TGTGCCAGCAGCTCCATCGGACAGGGCGCCTACGAGCAGTACTTC.

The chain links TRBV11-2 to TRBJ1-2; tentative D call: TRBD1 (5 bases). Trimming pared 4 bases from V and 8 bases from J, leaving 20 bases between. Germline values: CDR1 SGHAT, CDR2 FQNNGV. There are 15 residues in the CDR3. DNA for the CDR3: TGTGCCAGCAGCTCCTCGCTCGCAGGGTTACAGGGCTACACCTTC. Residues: CASSSSLAGLQGYTF.

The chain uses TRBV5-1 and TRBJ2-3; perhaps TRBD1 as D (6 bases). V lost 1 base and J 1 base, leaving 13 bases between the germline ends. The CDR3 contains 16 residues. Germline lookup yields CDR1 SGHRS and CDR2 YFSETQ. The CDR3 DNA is TGCGCCAGCAGCTTGTCGCCAGGGGCCCGCACAGATACGCAGTATTTT. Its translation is CASSLSPGARTDTQYF.

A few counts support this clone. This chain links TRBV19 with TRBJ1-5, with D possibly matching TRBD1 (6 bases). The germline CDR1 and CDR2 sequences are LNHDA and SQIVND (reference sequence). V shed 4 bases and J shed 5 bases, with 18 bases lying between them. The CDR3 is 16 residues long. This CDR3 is CASSTLQGPFDQPQHF. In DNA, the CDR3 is TGTGCCAGTAGTACTCTACAGGGACCGTTTGATCAGCCCCAGCATTTT.

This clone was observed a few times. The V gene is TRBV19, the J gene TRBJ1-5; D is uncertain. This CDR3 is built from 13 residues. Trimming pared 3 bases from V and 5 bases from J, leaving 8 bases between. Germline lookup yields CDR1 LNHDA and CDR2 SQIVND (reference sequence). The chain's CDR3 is CASSMQDYQPQHF. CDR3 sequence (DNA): TGTGCCAGTAGTATGCAGGATTATCAGCCCCAGCATTTT.

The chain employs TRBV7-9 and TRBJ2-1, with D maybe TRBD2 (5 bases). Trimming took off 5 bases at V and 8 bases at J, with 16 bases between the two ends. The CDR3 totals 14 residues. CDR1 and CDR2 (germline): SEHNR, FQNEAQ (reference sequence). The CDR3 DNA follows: TGTGCCAGCAGCCCCGATCTAGCAGGTTATGAGCAGTTCTTC. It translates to CASSPDLAGYEQFF.

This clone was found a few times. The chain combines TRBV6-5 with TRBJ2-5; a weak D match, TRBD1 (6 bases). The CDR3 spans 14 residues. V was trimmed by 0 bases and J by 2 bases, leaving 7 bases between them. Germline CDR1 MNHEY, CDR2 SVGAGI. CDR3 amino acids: CASSYSTGQETQYF. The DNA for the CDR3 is TGTGCCAGCAGTTACTCGACAGGACAAGAGACCCAGTACTTC.

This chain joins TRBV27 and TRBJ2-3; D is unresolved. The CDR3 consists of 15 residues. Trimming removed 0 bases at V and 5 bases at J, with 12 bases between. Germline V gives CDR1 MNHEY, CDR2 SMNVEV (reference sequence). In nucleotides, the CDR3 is TGTGCCAGCAGTTTATCCGGCTGGGTTAAAGATACGCAGTATTTT. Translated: CASSLSGWVKDTQYF.

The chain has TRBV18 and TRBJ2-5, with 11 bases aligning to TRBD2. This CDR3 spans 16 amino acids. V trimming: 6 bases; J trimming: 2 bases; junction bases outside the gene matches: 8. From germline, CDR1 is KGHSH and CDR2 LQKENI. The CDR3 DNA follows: TGTGCCAGCTCGCCTACTAGCGGGGGAACACAAGAGACCCAGTACTTC. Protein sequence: CASSPTSGGTQETQYF.

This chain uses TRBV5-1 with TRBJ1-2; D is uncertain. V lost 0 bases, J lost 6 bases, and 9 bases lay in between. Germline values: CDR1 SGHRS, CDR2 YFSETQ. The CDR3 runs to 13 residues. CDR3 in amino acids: CASSLGLGDGYTF. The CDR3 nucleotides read TGCGCCAGCAGCTTGGGGCTTGGGGATGGCTACACCTTC.

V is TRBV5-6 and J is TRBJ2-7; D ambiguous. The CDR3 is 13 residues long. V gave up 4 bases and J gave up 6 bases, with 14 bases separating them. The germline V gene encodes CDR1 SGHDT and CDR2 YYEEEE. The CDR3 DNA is TGTGCCAGCAGCCCACGATTTTTGGGCGAGCAGTACTTC. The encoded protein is CASSPRFLGEQYF.

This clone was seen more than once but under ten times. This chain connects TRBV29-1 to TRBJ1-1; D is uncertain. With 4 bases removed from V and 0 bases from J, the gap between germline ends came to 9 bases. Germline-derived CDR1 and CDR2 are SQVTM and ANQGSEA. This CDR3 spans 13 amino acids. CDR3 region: CSVVVGLNTEAFF. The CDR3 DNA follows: TGCAGCGTTGTGGTAGGGTTGAACACTGAAGCTTTCTTT.

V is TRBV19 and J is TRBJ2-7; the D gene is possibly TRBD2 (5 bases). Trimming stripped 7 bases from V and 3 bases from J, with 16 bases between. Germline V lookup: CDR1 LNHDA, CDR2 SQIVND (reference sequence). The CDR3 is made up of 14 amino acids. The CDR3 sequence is CASKEAGHLYEQYF. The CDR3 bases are TGTGCCAGTAAAGAGGCGGGTCACCTCTACGAGCAGTACTTC.

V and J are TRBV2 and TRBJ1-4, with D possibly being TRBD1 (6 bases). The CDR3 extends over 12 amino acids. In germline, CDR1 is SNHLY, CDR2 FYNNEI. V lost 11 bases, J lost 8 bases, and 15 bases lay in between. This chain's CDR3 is CAAGAGDEKLFF. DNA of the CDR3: TGTGCCGCAGGGGCTGGGGACGAAAAACTGTTTTTT. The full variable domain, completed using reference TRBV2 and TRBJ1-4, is EPEVTQTPSHQVTQMGQEVILRCVPISNHLYFYWYRQILGQKVEFLVSFYNNEISEKSEIFDDQFSVERPDGSNFTLKIRSTKLEDSAMYFCAAGAGDEKLFFGSGTQLSVL.

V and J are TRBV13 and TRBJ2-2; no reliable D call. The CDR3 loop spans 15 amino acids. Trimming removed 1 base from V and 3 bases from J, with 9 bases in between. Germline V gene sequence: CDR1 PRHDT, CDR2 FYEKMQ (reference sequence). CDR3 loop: CASSLEGLYTGELFF. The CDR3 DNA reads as TGTGCCAGCAGCTTAGAAGGTCTGTACACCGGGGAGCTGTTTTTT.